This TCR beta chain was retrieved from a study of T cells in Graves' hyperthyroidism and ophthalmopathy. Many counts were recorded for this clonotype. The CDR3 covers 16 residues. V dropped 7 bases and J dropped 4; count of bases not matched to a gene: 12. Germline V lookup: CDR1 SGHNT, CDR2 YENEEA. Amplification yielded TCR beta CDR3 regions, with RNA transcripts as the source. First-round RT-PCR targeting the TCR CDR3 was performed with the HTBI primer set. TCRdb used MiXCR to reprocess the multiplex PCR reads, holding one entry per CDR3 protein. The sample yields nearly 600,000 distinct CDR3 sequences, around 14% seen once.

Sequences were obtained from blood. This chain joins TRBV11-3 and TRBJ2-2, with 7 bases that match TRBD2. The sequence was obtained from a woman in her twenties or thirties with Graves' hyperthyroidism that later progressed to Graves' ophthalmopathy. The CDR3, as DNA: TGTGCCAGCAAGTCGGGGAGGGCCCAGGGCACCGGGGAGCTGTTTTTT. Translating gives CASKSGRAQGTGELFF.